The 28 T cell receptor beta chains below come from one sample, sequenced in a study of spatial heterogeneity in lung cancer. TCRdb re-analysed the 5' RACE reads in MiXCR, keeping a single row per CDR3 protein. The table includes about 39,000 distinct CDR3 sequences, less than 6% detected once. Time point given: sample taken at primary tumor resection. Unsorted tumor, nontumor lung tissue or cryopreserved PBMC supplied the whole RNA. This material consisted of PBMCs, taken at surgery. Receptors originate from a male donor with early-stage non-small cell lung cancer.

In its sample, this clonotype was seen many times. This chain joins TRBV12-3 or TRBV12-4 and TRBJ1-2; 9 nucleotides agree with TRBD1. V lost 7 bases and J lost 3; bases outside the gene matches: 9. This CDR3 has 15 amino acids. The CDR3 spells CASILGTGWDYGYTF. For the CDR3, the DNA is TGTGCCAGCATCCTCGGGACAGGGTGGGACTATGGCTACACCTTC.

At least ten counts were recorded for this clonotype. V and J are TRBV28 and TRBJ1-4; 10 nucleotides line up with TRBD1. After removal of 5 bases from V and 7 bases from J, the junction contained 4 bases not matched to a gene. CDR1 and CDR2 (germline): MDHEN, SYDVKM. CDR3 length: 14 amino acids. The CDR3 nucleotides read TGTGCCAGCAGTCCCGGGACAGGGGCTGAAAAACTGTTTTTT. Its protein is CASSPGTGAEKLFF.

The CDR3 spells CASRDALGLTGGGSYNEQFF. DNA of the CDR3: TGTGCCAGTAGGGACGCCTTGGGCCTAACTGGGGGGGGCTCCTACAATGAGCAGTTCTTC. The chain combines TRBV19 with TRBJ2-1; the match to TRBD2 covers 7 bases. CDR1 LNHDA and CDR2 SQIVND come from the germline V gene (reference sequence). The CDR3 totals 20 residues. Losses at the gene ends were 6 bases for V and 0 bases for J; bases not matched to a gene: 20.

This clonotype was observed at least ten times. The V gene is TRBV7-2, the J gene TRBJ2-5, with D maybe TRBD2 (7 bases). This CDR3 comprises 15 residues. V lost 7 bases and J 6 bases, leaving 21 bases between the germline ends. Looked up from germline, CDR1 is SGHTA and CDR2 is FQGNSA. CDR3 nucleotides: TGTGCCAGCACCACGGGAAGGGGGGGCCTACAGACCCAGTACTTC. Residues: CASTTGRGGLQTQYF.

The table lists this clonotype with a few counts. V usage is TRBV5-4 and J usage is TRBJ2-3, with D maybe TRBD2 (5 bases). Germline V lookup: CDR1 SGHNT, CDR2 YYREEE (reference sequence). V gave up 1 base and J gave up 4 bases, with 13 bases separating them. The CDR3 has 15 residues. The CDR3 DNA reads as TGTGCCAGCAGCTTGAGGAACCGGGATCCAGATACGCAGTATTTT. As protein: CASSLRNRDPDTQYF.

This clonotype has at least ten counts. The V and J genes are TRBV27 and TRBJ2-5, with D possibly matching TRBD2 (6 bases). The germline V gene has CDR1 MNHEY and CDR2 SMNVEV (reference sequence). V lost 0 bases and J 9 bases, leaving 17 bases between the germline ends. The CDR3 loop spans 15 amino acids. CDR3 sequence: CASSLSRGLETAQYF. DNA of the CDR3: TGTGCCAGCAGTTTATCGAGGGGACTCGAAACGGCCCAGTACTTC.

This clonotype was observed at least ten times. This rearrangement joins TRBV7-3 to TRBJ2-5; D tentatively fits TRBD1 or TRBD2 (5 bases each). CDR1 is SGHTA and CDR2 is FQGTGA in the germline V gene. Trimming pared 6 bases from V and 4 bases from J, leaving 15 bases between. This CDR3 is 14 amino acids long. The CDR3: CASSSSGAGETQYF. In nucleotides, the CDR3 is TGTGCCAGCAGTTCGAGTGGGGCGGGAGAGACCCAGTACTTC. Using reference TRBV7-3 and TRBJ2-5 for the parts outside the CDR3, the full variable domain is GAGVSQTPSNKVTEKGKYVELRCDPISGHTALYWYRQSLGQGPEFLIYFQGTGAADDSGLPNDRFFAVRPEGSVSTLKIQRTERGDSAVYLCASSSSGAGETQYFGPGTRLLVL.

This clonotype was seen many times. This chain links TRBV21-1 with TRBJ1-4; the table names TRBD1, a call not compared with the DNA. TRBV21-1 represents a pseudogene. The CDR3 contains 15 residues. DNA for the CDR3: TGTGCCAGCAGCAAAATAGACAGGGAATATGAAAAACTGTTTTTT. Protein product: CASSKIDREYEKLFF.

This clonotype occurred many times. The chain combines TRBV10-3 with TRBJ2-5, with D perhaps TRBD1 or TRBD2 (5 bases each). V lost 4 bases to trimming and J lost 2 bases, with 20 bases between them. The CDR3 runs to 17 residues. Germline V gives CDR1 ENHRY, CDR2 SYGVKD. This CDR3 reads CAISAGLGGVVQETQYF. The CDR3 DNA reads TGTGCCATCAGTGCGGGCCTTGGGGGAGTGGTACAAGAGACCCAGTACTTC.

This clonotype appeared many times. The rearrangement joins TRBV27 to TRBJ1-5; TRBD1 aligns across 8 bases. J gave up 4 bases and V 6 bases, and 5 bases lay outside the gene matches. Germline CDR1 and CDR2: MNHEY and SMNVEV (reference sequence). This CDR3 region has 14 residues. The CDR3 DNA reads as TGTGCCAGCAGCAATGGACAGGGAAATCAGCCCCAGCATTTT. Protein: CASSNGQGNQPQHF.

The table lists this clonotype with many counts. The chain employs TRBV10-3 and TRBJ2-2, with D perhaps matching TRBD1 or TRBD2 (5 bases each). CDR3 size: 11 residues. Germline V gene lookup returns CDR1 ENHRY and CDR2 SYGVKD. CDR3 nucleotides: TGTGCAAGCAGGGACGCCGGGGAGCTGTTTTTT. It translates to CASRDAGELFF.

The table lists this clonotype with many counts. CDR3 nucleotide sequence: TGTGCCAGCAGTCCCCTGGAGGTTCAGCACCCCAACGGGGAGCTGTTTTTT. It yields the protein CASSPLEVQHPNGELFF. This chain uses TRBV12-3 or TRBV12-4 with TRBJ2-2; D might be TRBD2 (5 bases). This CDR3 is 17 amino acids long. V lost 5 bases, J lost 7 bases, and 23 bases lay in between.

This clonotype was seen ten or more times. The chain recombines TRBV10-3 with TRBJ1-1; TRBD1 matches 10 bases. The V segment lost 10 bases and the J segment 4 bases; nucleotides outside the gene matches: 9. Germline CDR1 ENHRY, CDR2 SYGVKD. CDR3 length equals 14 residues. CDR3 sequence: CATIRTGGTTEAFF. Here the CDR3 DNA reads TGTGCCACAATTCGGACAGGGGGAACCACTGAAGCTTTCTTT.

This clonotype has a count of ten or more. The V and J genes are TRBV12-3 or TRBV12-4 and TRBJ1-5; D unresolved. Trimming left V 3 bases short and J 5 bases short, with 8 bases between. The CDR3 sequence is 13 residues long. The CDR3 sequence: CASSFKPDQPQHF. The CDR3 coding sequence is TGTGCCAGCAGTTTCAAACCAGATCAGCCCCAGCATTTT.

This clonotype was counted ten times or more. This chain links TRBV28 with TRBJ1-2; a possible D gene is TRBD1 (6 bases). Germline V gene sequence: CDR1 MDHEN, CDR2 SYDVKM. The CDR3 is 11 amino acids. Trimming took off 5 bases at V and 9 bases at J, with 10 bases between the two ends. CDR3 coding DNA: TGTGCCAGCAGTGGACAGCGTCGCTACACCTTC. The encoded protein is CASSGQRRYTF.

This clonotype was seen repeatedly, ten times or more. V gene TRBV15 combines with J gene TRBJ1-5, with TRBD1 matching over 7 bases. The CDR3 runs to 16 residues. CDR1 and CDR2 from the germline V gene are LNHNV and YYDKDF (reference sequence). V was pared by 2 bases and J by 4 bases, with 8 bases of the junction left unmatched. As DNA, the CDR3 is TGTGCCACCAGCAGACCTGCCGGGACAGCTAATCAGCCCCAGCATTTT. It yields the protein CATSRPAGTANQPQHF. Using reference TRBV15 and TRBJ1-5 for the parts outside the CDR3, the full variable domain is DAMVIQNPRYQVTQFGKPVTLSCSQTLNHNVMYWYQQKSSQAPKLLFHYYDKDFNNEADTPDNFQSRRPNTSFCFLDIRSPGLGDTAMYLCATSRPAGTANQPQHFGDGTRLSIL.

This clonotype was counted many times. The CDR3 sequence is CASSYPGLAGGENQETQYF. Here the CDR3 DNA reads TGTGCCAGCAGTTACCCCGGACTAGCGGGGGGCGAAAACCAAGAGACCCAGTACTTC. The rearrangement uses TRBV6-2 or TRBV6-3 and TRBJ2-5; TRBD2 aligns across 14 bases. This CDR3 region has 19 residues. The trim removed 2 bases at V and 0 bases at J, leaving 8 bases unmatched. Germline V gene data show CDR1 as MNHEY and CDR2 as SVGEGT.

This clonotype showed up many times. This chain links TRBV10-3 with TRBJ2-1, with D unresolved. There are 12 residues in the CDR3. Germline CDR1 ENHRY, CDR2 SYGVKD. V was pared by 4 bases and J by 3 bases, with 4 bases between. Here the CDR3 DNA reads TGTGCCATCAGTGTAAACTACAATGAGCAGTTCTTC. Its protein product is CAISVNYNEQFF.

This clonotype was seen at least ten times. The CDR3 nucleotides read TGTGCCATCACCCCAGGGACCGTTACCTACGAGCAGTACTTC. It encodes CAITPGTVTYEQYF. The V call is TRBV10-3, the J call TRBJ2-7; D may correspond to TRBD1 or TRBD2 (5 bases each). The germline gives CDR1 ENHRY, CDR2 SYGVKD. The CDR3 totals 14 residues. Trimming cost V 7 bases and J 2 bases, with 15 bases left between them.

This clonotype was observed at least ten times. V usage is TRBV7-8 and J usage is TRBJ2-2, with 10 bases that match TRBD1. The CDR3 has 20 amino acids. Per germline, CDR1 SGHVS and CDR2 FQNEAQ. J lost 0 bases, V lost 3 bases, and 13 bases had no gene match. In DNA, the CDR3 is TGTGCCAGCAGCTTCTCCAGGCCGACAGGGGGCAGGCCGAACACCGGGGAGCTGTTTTTT. As protein: CASSFSRPTGGRPNTGELFF.

J is TRBJ1-2 and V is TRBV12-3 or TRBV12-4, with D possibly TRBD1 on 6 matching bases. V dropped 8 bases and J dropped 8 bases, with 15 bases sitting between them. The CDR3 spans 12 residues. The CDR3 protein is CASSYGGAGYTF. The CDR3 bases are TGTGCCAGCTCCTATGGGGGGGCCGGCTACACCTTC.

Ten or more counts support this clonotype. V gene TRBV20-1 combines with J gene TRBJ2-4; 12 bases are a match to TRBD2. Per germline, CDR1 DFQATT and CDR2 SNEGSKA (reference sequence). CDR3 size: 14 residues. V shed 4 bases and J 9 bases; nucleotides not matched to a gene: 7. Written as DNA, the CDR3 is TGCAGTGCTAATAAGCTAGCGGGGGGGCGCATTCAGTACTTC. It is translated as CSANKLAGGRIQYF.

This clonotype was counted at least ten times. CDR3: CSVVGQGRKTEAFF. The CDR3, as DNA: TGCAGCGTCGTGGGACAGGGAAGGAAGACTGAAGCTTTCTTT. The rearrangement links TRBV29-1 to TRBJ1-1; 9 nucleotides align to TRBD1. V trimming: 6 bases; J trimming: 5 bases; junction bases outside the gene matches: 10. The CDR3 has 14 amino acids. Germline V gene sequence: CDR1 SQVTM, CDR2 ANQGSEA. Variable domain in full (rest from reference TRBV29-1 and TRBJ1-1): SAVISQKPSRDICQRGTSLTIQCQVDSQVTMMFWYRQQPGQSLTLIATANQGSEATYESGFVIDKFPISRPNLTFSTLTVSNMSPEDSSIYLCSVVGQGRKTEAFFGQGTRLTVV.

This clonotype was found many times. The chain uses TRBV27 and TRBJ2-2; the D gene is possibly TRBD1 (6 bases). Germline values: CDR1 MNHEY, CDR2 SMNVEV (reference sequence). The CDR3 loop spans 16 amino acids. V was cut by 5 bases and J by 1 base, with 14 bases left in between. The CDR3 loop is CASSLNRVKNTGELFF. The CDR3, as DNA: TGTGCCAGCAGTCTCAACAGGGTTAAGAACACCGGGGAGCTGTTTTTT.

In its sample, this clonotype was seen many times. The chain couples TRBV13 to TRBJ2-7; weak D call: TRBD1 (5 bases). The germline V and J ends were trimmed by 3 bases and 3 bases, with 21 bases remaining between them. CDR1 and CDR2 from the germline V gene are PRHDT and FYEKMQ (reference sequence). CDR3 length: 17 amino acids. In DNA, the CDR3 is TGTGCCAGCAGCTTCAAAGGGGTCCGGCTGTTTGACTACGAGCAGTACTTC. Translating it yields CASSFKGVRLFDYEQYF. Full variable domain (remainder filled in from reference TRBV13 and TRBJ2-7): AAGVIQSPRHLIKEKRETATLKCYPIPRHDTVYWYQQGPGQDPQFLISFYEKMQSDKGSIPDRFSAQQFSDYHSELNMSSLELGDSALYFCASSFKGVRLFDYEQYFGPGTRLTVT.

In its sample, this clonotype was seen many times. CDR3 region: CASSPDRAGDNEQFF. The CDR3 DNA sequence: TGTGCCAGCTCACCGGACAGGGCAGGGGACAATGAGCAGTTCTTC. V and J are TRBV18 and TRBJ2-1, with TRBD1 matching over 8 bases. The germline CDR1 and CDR2 sequences are KGHSH and LQKENI. After removal of 3 bases from V and 5 bases from J, the junction contained 6 bases not matched to a gene. The CDR3 has 15 residues.

This clonotype was counted a few times. This chain joins TRBV5-1 and TRBJ1-1, with D perhaps matching TRBD1 (5 bases). From germline, CDR1 is SGHRS and CDR2 YFSETQ. The CDR3 contains 15 residues. V was cut by 3 bases and J by 4 bases, with 16 bases left in between. The CDR3 DNA follows: TGCGCCAGCAGCTCCGGGCTGACAGTCCCCACTGAAGCTTTCTTT. Protein product: CASSSGLTVPTEAFF. The variable domain in full, completed from reference TRBV5-1 and TRBJ1-1, reads KAGVTQTPRYLIKTRGQQVTLSCSPISGHRSVSWYQQTPGQGLQFLFEYFSETQRNKGNFPGRFSGRQFSNSRSEMNVSTLELGDSALYLCASSSGLTVPTEAFFGQGTRLTVV.

The V call is TRBV14, the J call TRBJ2-2; weak D call: TRBD2 (6 bases). V shed 6 bases and J shed 4 bases, with 12 bases lying between them. The CDR3 has 14 residues. CDR1 is SGHDN, CDR2 FVKESK, per germline. The CDR3 DNA reads TGTGCCAGCAGTTCCTGGGGAGGCACCGGGGAGCTGTTTTTT. Its translation is CASSSWGGTGELFF.